Shown below are 6 T cell receptor beta chains from a single sample sequenced in a study of cytomegalovirus exposure and HLA in healthy donors. Primers for the PCR totalled 60 Vbeta and 13 Jbeta. Using immunoSEQ multiplex PCR, the repertoire was profiled, and TCRdb retains in-frame clones only, with some absent. In the table there are more than 150,000 clones, less than 90% of which are singletons. The sequencing input was PBMCs. The receptors derive from a boy under 10 years old in good health and CMV-seronegative.

This chain connects TRBV19 to TRBJ2-2, with D maybe TRBD1 (6 bases). CDR3 length: 14 amino acids. Germline assignment: CDR1 LNHDA and CDR2 SQIVND (reference sequence). Trimming removed 6 bases at V and 8 bases at J, with 16 bases between. As DNA, the CDR3 is TGTGCCAGTAGCCCTCTCCAGGGGACGGGGGAGCTGTTTTTT. This gives the protein CASSPLQGTGELFF.

The CDR3 DNA reads as TGTGCCAGCAGCTACCGGGACAGGGGGAAATGGGCTGGCTACACCTTC. Translating gives CASSYRDRGKWAGYTF. This chain joins TRBV5-6 and TRBJ1-2, with TRBD1 identical over 11 bases. Germline V gene sequence: CDR1 SGHDT, CDR2 YYEEEE. The CDR3 extends over 16 amino acids. Germline trimming cut 3 bases from V and 7 bases from J; bases unmatched to any gene: 11.

The chain uses TRBV6-1 and TRBJ2-5; D call uncertain. The CDR3 is 14 residues long. Germline V CDR1 and CDR2: MNHNS, SASEGT. Trimming cost V 7 bases and J 3 bases, with 15 bases left between them. CDR3 sequence (DNA): TGTGCCAGCATCGAATGGAGTGTCAAAGAGACCCAGTACTTC. Protein sequence: CASIEWSVKETQYF.

V usage is TRBV5-1 and J usage is TRBJ1-5; D is ambiguous. Trimming left V 1 base short and J 2 bases short, with 7 bases between. CDR1 and CDR2 from the germline V gene are SGHRS and YFSETQ. The length of the CDR3 is 14 residues. This CDR3 reads CASSLNGGNQPQHF. Here the CDR3 DNA reads TGCGCCAGCAGCTTGAACGGGGGCAATCAGCCCCAGCATTTT.

This clone was found a few times. The chain links TRBV6-5 to TRBJ1-1; D possibly corresponds to TRBD1 (6 bases). Germline CDR1 is MNHEY and CDR2 is SVGAGI. This CDR3 region has 15 residues. Trimming pared 0 bases from V and 2 bases from J, leaving 10 bases between. CDR3 sequence: CASSYSDRTNTEAFF. DNA of the CDR3: TGTGCCAGCAGTTACTCAGACAGGACTAACACTGAAGCTTTCTTT.

The V and J genes are TRBV18 and TRBJ2-2; 14 nucleotides match TRBD2. V shed 3 bases and J 4 bases; nucleotides not matched to a gene: 7. From germline, CDR1 is KGHSH and CDR2 LQKENI. There are 18 residues in the CDR3. The CDR3 bases are TGTGCCAGCTCACCTGGACTAGCGGGAGGTTGGTCCACCGGGGAGCTGTTTTTT. It encodes CASSPGLAGGWSTGELFF.